What follows describes a single T cell receptor (beta chain). Its antigen is not identified. The V end was cut by 4 bases, the J end by 5 bases, with 16 bases between. This CDR3 is built from 14 residues. CDR1 is GTSNPN, CDR2 SVGIG, per germline (reference sequence). The assay looked at 99,000 or so TCR templates in each sample. Here immunoSEQ multiplex PCR was the method, and the copy in TCRdb shows in-frame clones only, minus some. The table records over 80,000 clones, about 95% of them present only once. The sample originates from a study of siplizumab effects on memory and regulatory T cells. Points from the study as a whole: An assignable phenotype, naive or memory, was missing from roughly 83-96% of proliferating CD4+ or CD8+ clones. Alloreactive sequences from unstimulated CD4+ memory cells fell significantly with siplizumab. Unstimulated subsets contained matches for only a minor fraction of alloreactive clones.

This sequence originates from a human donor in good health. Material for sequencing was non-Treg CD4+ T cells sorted from blood. The rearrangement links TRBV30 to TRBJ2-3, with D unresolved. Written as DNA, the CDR3 is TGTGCCTGGACAAGGCAGCTCAGTGGAGATACGCAGTATTTT. Protein sequence: CAWTRQLSGDTQYF.